This paragraph covers one T cell receptor (beta chain) sequence. Authors' analysis steps: Estimation of nucleated cell counts relied on the amplification of reference gene primers. The assay was immunoSEQ multiplex PCR, and TCRdb's table has in-frame clones only and misses some. V and J calls and clone size are given by that table; D and trimming were obtained from the DNA. The profile shows 250,000 or so clones, around 87% of them singletons. This record comes from a study of blood T cell repertoires in COVID-19. Study details: COVID-19 samples, acute and convalescent, were from the United States, Italy and Spain. The cDNA or gDNA used as material had been derived from T cells, B-cell-depleted T cells, or PBMCs.

This CDR3 has 16 amino acids. The chain recombines TRBV1 with TRBJ2-1; whether TRBD1, the table's D call, matches the DNA was not checked. TRBV1 represents a pseudogene. Sequencing was performed on peripheral blood. This clonotype was sampled from an older woman with COVID-19, enrolled during active disease. The CDR3, as DNA: TGCACCAGCAGCCCATGCTACACAACAGGTTACAATGAGCAGTTCTTC. Its translation: CTSSPCYTTGYNEQFF.